This entry is about one TCR beta chain. Antigen unknown. This sample is part of a study of shared clonotypes between healthy human individuals. The overall study: The study drew on a couple of women and a few men aged 18 to 49 as donors. General study results and limits: Of the naive CD4 clonotypes, around 4.9% were shared across several donors. Some clonotypes were shared by all four sorted-subset donors, while others were not shared. The non-shared ones had lower generation probabilities than the shared ones.

As defined, naive CD8 cells were CD45RO-negative and positively selected for CCR7, with terminally differentiated effector memory CD45RA+ cells excluded. There were no recent acute infections or vaccinations among the donors, who were healthy HIV-negative adults. Only in-frame clones appear in the TCRdb table, and some are missing; sequencing was by immunoSEQ multiplex PCR. The sample has some 1,900,000 clones, roughly 94% seen once. CDR3 length: 18 amino acids. The V and J ends lost 1 base and 8 bases respectively, with 26 bases between them. Germline CDR1 is ENHRY and CDR2 is SYGVKD. The sequence derives from a young man in good health. This chain links TRBV10-3 with TRBJ1-2, with D perhaps matching TRBD1 (5 bases). The sequencing sample was made of naive CD8+ T cells sorted from blood. In DNA form, the CDR3 reads TGTGCCATCAGTGAGTGGGAGACAGCAGACATGGTGGTTGAGGGCTACACCTTC. Protein sequence: CAISEWETADMVVEGYTF.